The 9 T cell receptor beta chains below come from one sample, sequenced in a study of Graves' ophthalmopathy and Graves' hyperthyroidism. Using RNA transcripts, the TCR beta CDR3 regions were amplified. A first-round RT-PCR used HTBI primers, followed by a second-round multiplex PCR. TCRdb re-analysed the multiplex PCR reads in MiXCR, keeping a single row per CDR3 protein. Among 500,000 to 800,000 distinct CDR3 sequences, about 40% were seen once, and the ten largest hold more than 2.5%. Sequenced sample: peripheral blood. The receptors shown here come from an adult man with Graves' ophthalmopathy.

For the CDR3, the DNA is TGCGCCAGCAGTTACACCGGGGGAAGCTCCTATAATTCACCCCTCCACTTT. Its protein is CASSYTGGSSYNSPLHF. This sequence joins TRBV5-1 and TRBJ1-6, with D tentatively TRBD1 (5 bases). In germline, CDR1 is SGHRS, CDR2 YFSETQ. The CDR3 length is 17 residues. The V and J ends lost 5 bases and 0 bases respectively, with 15 bases between them.

The chain uses TRBV11-2 and TRBJ2-5; D remains ambiguous. V lost 6 bases and J 3 bases, leaving 11 bases between the germline ends. Looked up from germline, CDR1 is SGHAT and CDR2 is FQNNGV. The CDR3 length is 13 residues. The CDR3 region is CASSSYREETQYF. In nucleotides, the CDR3 is TGTGCCAGCAGTTCATATCGGGAAGAGACCCAGTACTTC.

This clonotype turned up a few times. This chain's CDR3 is CASTVSRDSNYEQYF. CDR3 in DNA: TGTGCCAGCACCGTTAGCAGGGACAGCAACTACGAGCAGTACTTC. J is TRBJ2-7 and V is TRBV7-2, with 7 bases aligning to TRBD1. The CDR3 sequence is 15 residues long. Germline V gene sequence: CDR1 SGHTA, CDR2 FQGNSA. V shed 7 bases, J shed 3 bases, and the junction held 12 bases outside the gene matches.

This chain connects TRBV2 to TRBJ2-7; 8 nucleotides align to TRBD2. The ends lost 2 bases at V and 0 bases at J; junction bases unmatched: 3. In germline, CDR1 is SNHLY, CDR2 FYNNEI. The CDR3 loop spans 15 amino acids. The CDR3 bases are TGTGCCAGCAGTGAATTAGCGGGAATCTCCTACGAGCAGTACTTC. Amino acid sequence: CASSELAGISYEQYF.

This clonotype was observed many times. The chain joins TRBV6-5 to TRBJ1-6; the D gene is possibly TRBD1 (6 bases). The CDR3 contains 15 residues. Germline CDR1 MNHEY, CDR2 SVGAGI. V was cut by 0 bases and J by 12 bases, with 15 bases left in between. The CDR3 reads CASSYSQGRWGPLHF. For the CDR3, the DNA is TGTGCCAGCAGTTACTCACAGGGAAGGTGGGGACCCCTCCACTTT.

This clonotype was seen a handful of times. This chain connects TRBV10-3 to TRBJ2-3; 7 bases are a match to TRBD2. The germline CDR1 and CDR2 sequences are ENHRY and SYGVKD. The V and J ends lost 4 bases and 2 bases, in that order; junction bases with no gene match: 3. The CDR3 has 14 residues. As DNA, the CDR3 is TGTGCCATCAGTGCCCGGGACTACACAGATACGCAGTATTTT. It encodes CAISARDYTDTQYF.

The count of this clonotype is one. This may arise from a read error, as a much more abundant clone is one base away. This chain uses TRBV7-7 with TRBJ2-7; tentatively, D is TRBD2 (5 bases). Germline V gives CDR1 SSHAT, CDR2 FNYEAQ (reference sequence). The CDR3 consists of 15 residues. CDR3 protein: CASSLAPGSSYERYF. The CDR3, as DNA: TGTGCTAGCAGCTTAGCGCCGGGGAGCTCCTACGAGCGGTACTTC.

The chain combines TRBV7-2 with TRBJ1-5; maybe TRBD1 (6 bases). Trimming shortened V by 5 bases and J by 11 bases, and 16 bases separated the two germline ends. Germline CDR1 SGHTA, CDR2 FQGNSA. CDR3 size: 13 residues. CDR3 nucleotides: TGTGCCAGCAGCGGGGGGGCCCGAGAGACCCAGCATTTT. This translates into CASSGGARETQHF. Using reference TRBV7-2 and TRBJ1-5 for the parts outside the CDR3, the full variable domain is GAGVSQSPSNKVTEKGKDVELRCDPISGHTALYWYRQSLGQGLEFLIYFQGNSAPDKSGLPSDRFSAERTGGSVSTLTIQRTQQEDSAVYLCASSGGARETQHFGDGTRLSIL.

This clonotype was seen at least ten times. The CDR3 loop reads CSVEQGYSGANVLTF. For the CDR3, the DNA is TGCAGCGTTGAGCAGGGGTATTCTGGGGCCAACGTCCTGACTTTC. This chain joins TRBV29-1 and TRBJ2-6; D is possibly TRBD1 (6 bases). Germline V gene data show CDR1 as SQVTM and CDR2 as ANQGSEA. This CDR3 is built from 15 residues. Trimming removed 3 bases at V and 1 base at J, with 10 bases between. The full variable domain, in which reference TRBV29-1 and TRBJ2-6 provide the parts outside the CDR3, is SAVISQKPSRDICQRGTSLTIQCQVDSQVTMMFWYRQQPGQSLTLIATANQGSEATYESGFVIDKFPISRPNLTFSTLTVSNMSPEDSSIYLCSVEQGYSGANVLTFGAGSRLTVL.